What follows are 30 T cell receptor beta chains derived from one specimen sequenced in a study of regulatory T cells in long-lasting Graves disease. The time point was: newly diagnosed GD, antithyroid drugs for less than 3 months. The TCR library was prepared using RNA isolated from PBMCs. Combining iRepertoire HTBI primers with Arm-PCR of CDR3 regions, the authors built TCR beta libraries. Each CDR3 protein is one row after TCRdb ran MiXCR on the multiplex PCR reads. The sample lists some 250,000 distinct CDR3 sequences; approximately 18% were seen once. This sample also appeared in a second study, on T cells in Graves' hyperthyroidism and ophthalmopathy.

Sequencing used peripheral blood mononuclear cells (PBMCs), obtained at new diagnosis, from a patient treated with antithyroid drugs. These TCRs come from a woman aged 25 to 39 with Graves disease.

This clonotype was picked up many times. The genes are TRBV6-5 and TRBJ2-2, with 9 positions matching TRBD2. CDR3 length: 16 amino acids. Germline lookup yields CDR1 MNHEY and CDR2 SVGAGI. After removal of 4 bases from V and 3 bases from J, the junction contained 6 bases not matched to a gene. The DNA of the CDR3 is TGTGCCAGCAGTTTTTCCGGGACTAGCTACACCGGGGAGCTGTTTTTT. Amino acids: CASSFSGTSYTGELFF.

With regard to this clonotype: This sequence may be a read error, since a much larger clone differs from it by one base. The V call is TRBV7-2, the J call TRBJ1-6; D is perhaps TRBD1 (6 bases). This CDR3 has 14 residues. The germline V and J ends were trimmed by 2 bases and 11 bases, with 13 bases remaining between them. Germline values: CDR1 SGHTA, CDR2 FQGNSA. DNA for the CDR3: TGTGCCAGCAGCTTAAGTGACGGGGGGCCACCCCTCCACTTT. Its translation: CASSLSDGGPPLHF.

The table lists this clonotype with many counts. The chain combines TRBV3-1 with TRBJ2-3; 11 positions match TRBD2. In germline, CDR1 is LGHDT, CDR2 YNNKEL (reference sequence). The CDR3 length is 18 residues. V dropped 1 base and J dropped 1; count of bases not matched to a gene: 7. The CDR3 bases are TGTGCCAGCAGCCAAGGTTCTAGCGGGGGGCCAGGCACAGATACGCAGTATTTT. Protein product: CASSQGSSGGPGTDTQYF.

This clonotype occurred a few times. The chain couples TRBV19 to TRBJ2-7; D is perhaps TRBD1 (6 bases). The CDR3 runs to 16 residues. V shed 5 bases and J shed 5 bases, with 22 bases lying between them. The V gene's germline CDR1 is LNHDA and CDR2 SQIVND (reference sequence). In DNA, the CDR3 is TGTGCCAGTAGTCCGAGGTCCACAAGGGGGAGTAACGAGCAGTACTTC. Amino acids: CASSPRSTRGSNEQYF.

Turning to this clonotype: This may arise from a read error, as a much more abundant clone is one base away. The rearrangement links TRBV5-1 to TRBJ2-5; D may be TRBD1 (5 bases). This CDR3 spans 15 amino acids. Looked up from germline, CDR1 is SGHRS and CDR2 is YFSETQ. The CDR3 DNA reads TGCGCCAGCAGCTTGGGAACAGGCCACCAAGAGACCCGGTACTTC. As protein: CASSLGTGHQETRYF.

The rearrangement links TRBV9 to TRBJ2-3; 8 nucleotides line up with TRBD1. V trimming: 4 bases; J trimming: 2 bases; junction bases outside the gene matches: 9. In germline, CDR1 is SGDLS, CDR2 YYNGEE. CDR3 length: 16 amino acids. CDR3 DNA sequence: TGTGCCAGCAGCCTACGGGACAGGAAAAACACAGATACGCAGTATTTT. Translation: CASSLRDRKNTDTQYF. Looking up the rest from reference TRBV9 and TRBJ2-3 gives the full variable domain: DSGVTQTPKHLITATGQRVTLRCSPRSGDLSVYWYQQSLDQGLQFLIQYYNGEERAKGNILERFSAQQFPDLHSELNLSSLELGDSALYFCASSLRDRKNTDTQYFGPGTRLTVL.

A remark on this clonotype: Since the CDR3 does not end with the conserved phenylalanine or tryptophan, this likely comes from a read error. The DNA is omitted, as the CDR3 cannot be located on it reliably, and the CDR3 follows TCRdb's listing. V gene TRBV6-1 combines with J gene TRBJ1-2. CDR1 is MNHNS and CDR2 is SASEGT in the germline V gene. The CDR3 has 11 amino acids, counting both end residues. CDR3 amino acids: CASSEGPSDIL.

The genes are TRBV7-9 and TRBJ2-5; 8 nucleotides line up with TRBD2. The CDR3 loop spans 14 amino acids. Germline V gene sequence: CDR1 SEHNR, CDR2 FQNEAQ (reference sequence). V gave up 6 bases and J gave up 5 bases; unmatched junction bases: 8. CDR3 in amino acids: CASSPSGGAETQYF. CDR3 bases: TGTGCCAGCAGTCCCTCCGGGGGGGCCGAGACCCAGTACTTC.

This clonotype showed up many times. The junction shows a germline mismatch at one end, possibly a read error. The chain is built from TRBV5-1 and TRBJ1-2; D may be TRBD1 (5 bases). CDR3 length: 12 residues. CDR1 is SGHRS, CDR2 YFSETQ, per germline. As DNA, the CDR3 is TGTGCCAGCAGTTTAGCAGGGAGAGGCTACACCTTC. Translation gives CASSLAGRGYTF.

This clonotype was observed at least ten times. The chain links TRBV2 to TRBJ1-2, with 8 nucleotides matching TRBD1. Germline CDR1 SNHLY, CDR2 FYNNEI. With 1 base clipped from V and 3 bases from J, the junction kept 4 bases outside the gene matches. There are 15 residues in the CDR3. The chain's CDR3 is CASSEGPGGDYGYTF. DNA for the CDR3: TGTGCCAGCAGTGAAGGGCCAGGGGGCGACTATGGCTACACCTTC.

This clonotype was picked up a small number of times. V gene TRBV2 combines with J gene TRBJ1-3; 10 bases map to TRBD1. CDR3 length: 14 amino acids. CDR1 and CDR2 from the germline V gene are SNHLY and FYNNEI. The ends lost 4 bases at V and 8 bases at J; junction bases unmatched: 5. The CDR3 sequence is CASSGDRGGDTIYF. The CDR3 region has the DNA TGTGCCAGCAGTGGGGACAGGGGTGGCGACACCATATATTTT.

The chain carries TRBV7-9 and TRBJ2-7; TRBD1 matches at 9 bases. CDR1 is SEHNR and CDR2 is FQNEAQ in the germline V gene (reference sequence). Losses at the gene ends were 4 bases for V and 2 bases for J; bases not matched to a gene: 9. The CDR3 has 16 amino acids. CDR3 residues: CASSSEGGTGTYEQYF. DNA for the CDR3: TGTGCCAGCAGCTCGGAAGGCGGGACAGGGACCTACGAGCAGTACTTC.

V and J are TRBV20-1 and TRBJ1-4, with 9 bases matching TRBD1. Germline V gives CDR1 DFQATT, CDR2 SNEGSKA (reference sequence). CDR3 size: 15 residues. V was clipped by 2 bases and J by 8 bases; unmatched bases: 9. The DNA for the CDR3 is TGCAGTGCTAGAAATACCGGGACAGGGAGGGAAAAACTGTTTTTT. As protein: CSARNTGTGREKLFF.

Comment on this clonotype: A much larger clone differs from this one at a single base, so this may be a read error. As DNA, the CDR3 is TGTGCCACCAGCAGAGACCTGGGGCTGAACACTGGAGCTTTCTTT. Its protein product is CATSRDLGLNTGAFF. The chain joins TRBV15 to TRBJ1-1; a possible D gene is TRBD1 (5 bases). The CDR3 runs to 15 residues. Germline V gives CDR1 LNHNV, CDR2 YYDKDF (reference sequence).

Details on this clonotype: This may arise from a read error, as a much more abundant clone is one base away. The genes are TRBV9 and TRBJ1-1; 7 bases align to TRBD1. CDR3 size: 14 residues. The V gene's germline CDR1 is SGDLS and CDR2 YYNGEE. V lost 4 bases to trimming and J lost 5 bases; unmatched junction nucleotides: 8. For the CDR3, the DNA is TGTGCCAGCAGCCGGGGCAGGGGGGAGACTGAAGCTTTCTTT. This sequence encodes CASSRGRGETEAFF.

This clonotype has ten or more counts. The chain couples TRBV4-1 to TRBJ1-2; D is unclear. V was trimmed by 0 bases and J by 0 bases, leaving 11 bases between them. Per germline, CDR1 MGHRA and CDR2 YSYEKL. The CDR3 length is 16 residues. CDR3 nucleotide sequence: TGCGCCAGCAGCCAAGATCTCGGGGTTTCTAACTATGGCTACACCTTC. This codes for CASSQDLGVSNYGYTF.

Turning to this clonotype: A far larger clone is one nucleotide away, so this likely arose from a read error. Given the absence of the conserved phenylalanine or tryptophan at the CDR3 end, a read error is likely. V gene TRBV6-9 combines with J gene TRBJ1-2; TRBD1 matches 10 bases. V trimming: 4 bases; J trimming: 8 bases; junction bases outside the gene matches: 16. The CDR3 is made up of 17 amino acids. In germline, CDR1 is MNHGY, CDR2 SVAAGI. CDR3 nucleotide sequence: TGTGCCAGCAGTTTTTCGACAGGGGGCTCGCTAGCAGTGGGCTACACCTCC. This sequence encodes CASSFSTGGSLAVGYTS.

This clonotype has at least ten counts. The rearrangement joins TRBV3-1 to TRBJ1-2; TRBD1 is a possible D gene (5 bases). Per germline, CDR1 LGHDT and CDR2 YNNKEL (reference sequence). This CDR3 comprises 14 residues. Trimming took 0 bases from V and 2 from J, leaving 7 bases between them. CDR3 residues: CASSQDGGNYGYTF. The DNA of the CDR3 is TGTGCCAGCAGCCAAGACGGGGGAAACTATGGCTACACCTTC.

This clonotype was seen ten or more times. V gene TRBV12-3 or TRBV12-4 combines with J gene TRBJ2-5; TRBD1 or TRBD2 may be the D gene (6 bases each). With 7 bases removed from V and 1 base from J, the gap between germline ends came to 10 bases. The CDR3 is made up of 13 amino acids. The CDR3 reads CASTGASQETQYF. CDR3 bases: TGTGCCAGCACGGGGGCCTCCCAAGAGACCCAGTACTTC.

With regard to this clonotype: This may be a read error, as it is one base from a much larger clone. This rearrangement joins TRBV28 to TRBJ1-5; D unresolved. The CDR3 is made up of 10 amino acids. Germline V gene data show CDR1 as MDHEN and CDR2 as SYDVKM. DNA for the CDR3: TGTGCCGGCAGGCTTCAGCCCCAGCATTTT. It translates to CAGRLQPQHF.

This clonotype was picked up many times. The chain employs TRBV20-1 and TRBJ2-6, with D hard to call. CDR1 and CDR2 from the germline V gene are DFQATT and SNEGSKA (reference sequence). V gave up 5 bases and J gave up 2 bases, with 10 bases separating them. The CDR3 covers 14 residues. CDR3 amino acids: CSAPVPTGANVLTF. The DNA of the CDR3 is TGCAGTGCTCCCGTACCGACTGGGGCCAACGTCCTGACTTTC.

This clonotype was seen repeatedly, ten times or more. This chain uses TRBV20-1 with TRBJ1-5; possibly TRBD1 for D (6 bases). The CDR3 has 15 residues. Per germline, CDR1 DFQATT and CDR2 SNEGSKA (reference sequence). V was cut by 4 bases and J by 1 base, with 14 bases left in between. The DNA of the CDR3 is TGCAGTGCTAAAGGACAGCCATCCAGCAATCAGCCCCAGCATTTT. Translating it yields CSAKGQPSSNQPQHF.

Ten or more counts support this clonotype. V gene TRBV27 combines with J gene TRBJ1-2; D might be TRBD1 (6 bases). Germline V CDR1 and CDR2: MNHEY, SMNVEV (reference sequence). The CDR3 consists of 13 residues. Trimming removed 4 bases from V and 8 bases from J, with 14 bases in between. The CDR3 nucleotides read TGTGCCAGCAGTTGGGGGGCCCTCGGCGGCTACACCTTC. It is translated as CASSWGALGGYTF.

CDR3 in amino acids: CASHLVGTYNEQFF. The DNA for the CDR3 is TGTGCCAGCCATCTCGTCGGGACCTACAATGAGCAGTTCTTC. The V call is TRBV28, the J call TRBJ2-1; D perhaps matches TRBD2 (5 bases). Germline V gene data show CDR1 as MDHEN and CDR2 as SYDVKM. The CDR3 is 14 amino acids. Trimming took 8 bases from V and 2 from J, leaving 13 bases between them. Supplemented by reference TRBV28 and TRBJ2-1, the full variable domain reads DVKVTQSSRYLVKRTGEKVFLECVQDMDHENMFWYRQDPGLGLRLIYFSYDVKMKEKGDIPEGYSVSREKKERFSLILESASTNQTSMYLCASHLVGTYNEQFFGPGTRLTVL.

On this clonotype: A clone one base away is much larger, so this may be a read error. The CDR3 DNA is TGCAGTGCTGGATACCTCAGGGGAGAAAAACTGTTTTTT. It encodes CSAGYLRGEKLFF. The chain employs TRBV20-1 and TRBJ1-4; the D gene is possibly TRBD1 (6 bases). Germline lookup yields CDR1 DFQATT and CDR2 SNEGSKA (reference sequence). The V end lost 5 bases, the J end lost 8 bases, and 15 bases lay between the germline ends. The CDR3 sequence is 13 residues long.

This clonotype has at least ten counts. The chain carries TRBV5-1 and TRBJ1-2, with D possibly being TRBD1 (6 bases). From germline, CDR1 is SGHRS and CDR2 YFSETQ. V lost 0 bases and J 2 bases, leaving 11 bases between the germline ends. The CDR3 has 15 amino acids. DNA for the CDR3: TGCGCCAGCAGCTTGGTCGGGACATTAAACTATGGCTACACCTTC. Protein product: CASSLVGTLNYGYTF.

The sample holds many counts of this clonotype. J is TRBJ2-7 and V is TRBV29-1; 7 nucleotides line up with TRBD1. V dropped 4 bases and J dropped 2; count of bases not matched to a gene: 17. Germline lookup yields CDR1 SQVTM and CDR2 ANQGSEA. The CDR3 runs 17 residues. The CDR3 sequence is CSVVSRDSTKHPYEQYF. The CDR3, as DNA: TGCAGCGTTGTATCCCGGGACAGCACAAAGCATCCCTACGAGCAGTACTTC.

This clonotype has a count of ten or more. This chain connects TRBV20-1 to TRBJ2-3; possibly TRBD1 or TRBD2 for D (6 bases each). V gave up 0 bases and J gave up 5 bases, with 18 bases separating them. The CDR3 extends over 16 amino acids. CDR1 and CDR2 from the germline V gene are DFQATT and SNEGSKA (reference sequence). The CDR3 DNA reads TGCAGTGCTAGAGATATAAGTGGAGGGGGTGGAGATACGCAGTATTTT. It is translated as CSARDISGGGGDTQYF.

This clonotype was seen a handful of times. This chain joins TRBV5-5 and TRBJ1-2, with a tentative D call TRBD1 (5 bases). Germline CDR1 SGHKS, CDR2 YYEKEE (reference sequence). V lost 6 bases to trimming and J lost 2 bases, with 14 bases between them. The length of the CDR3 is 14 residues. The CDR3 region has the DNA TGTGCCAGCACCCGGAGAGACAGCAACTATGGCTACACCTTC. Its protein product is CASTRRDSNYGYTF.

This clonotype was found many times. The chain has TRBV3-1 and TRBJ2-7; D remains ambiguous. This CDR3 spans 12 amino acids. Trimming left V 5 bases short and J 0 bases short, with 5 bases between. The V gene's germline CDR1 is LGHDT and CDR2 YNNKEL (reference sequence). CDR3: CASSKTSYEQYF. Here the CDR3 DNA reads TGTGCCAGCAGCAAAACCTCCTACGAGCAGTACTTC.